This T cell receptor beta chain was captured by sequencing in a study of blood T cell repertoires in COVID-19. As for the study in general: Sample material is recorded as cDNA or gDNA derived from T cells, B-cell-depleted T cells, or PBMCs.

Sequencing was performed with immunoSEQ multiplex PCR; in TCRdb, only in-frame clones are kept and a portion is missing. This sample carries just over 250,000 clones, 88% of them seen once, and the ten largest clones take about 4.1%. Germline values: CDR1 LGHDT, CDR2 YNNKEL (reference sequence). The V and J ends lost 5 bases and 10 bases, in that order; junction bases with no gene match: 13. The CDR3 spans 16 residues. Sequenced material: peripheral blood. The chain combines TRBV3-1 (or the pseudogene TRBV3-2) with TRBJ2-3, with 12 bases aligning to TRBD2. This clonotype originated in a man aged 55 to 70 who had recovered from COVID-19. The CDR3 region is CASSTSGGSRGKAQYF. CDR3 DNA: TGTGCCAGCAGCACTAGCGGGGGGAGCCGCGGGAAGGCGCAGTATTTT.